This TCR beta chain appears in the sequencing data of a study of T cells in localized non-small cell lung cancer. Notes on this clone: Its antigen is unidentified.

The study's findings and limits: Adjacent lung exhibited a median of 57 among the 100 most abundant tumor clones. Uninvolved adjacent lung had more T cell clonality than any other tissue, topping tumor.

Data came from immunoSEQ multiplex PCR; TCRdb stores just in-frame clones and leaves some out. This sample has 20,000 to 25,000 clones, with under 95% found just once. V gave up 9 bases and J gave up 5 bases, with 16 bases separating them. This CDR3 is 13 amino acids long. Looked up from germline, CDR1 is SNHLY and CDR2 is FYNNEI. Here the sequenced sample was peripheral blood, taken before any cancer treatment. This clonotype was sampled from a man aged 35-75 years with stage III squamous cell lung carcinoma. The chain joins TRBV2 to TRBJ2-5; D is uncertain. CDR3 in amino acids: CASLGRVFETQYF. In nucleotides, the CDR3 is TGTGCCAGTTTGGGTCGCGTATTCGAGACCCAGTACTTC.